This paragraph reports one T cell receptor (beta chain). This sample includes further DNA sequences coding for the same CDR3. The data derive from a study of blood T cell repertoires in COVID-19. Overall study: Samples representing acute and convalescent COVID-19 were sourced from the United States, Italy and Spain. From T cells, B-cell-depleted T cells, or PBMCs came the material, which was cDNA or gDNA.

Germline trimming cut 0 bases from V and 4 bases from J; bases unmatched to any gene: 6. This CDR3 comprises 15 residues. Looked up from germline, CDR1 is SGHKS and CDR2 is YYEKEE (reference sequence). Authors' processing steps: Estimation of nucleated cell counts was performed using reference gene primer amplification. Assay: immunoSEQ multiplex PCR; the TCRdb copy retains only in-frame clones and omits some. For V, J and clone size, that table is used; D and trimming come from the DNA. The table shows 95,000 to 110,000 clones, with around 82% occurring only once. This receptor was obtained from a man aged 55-75 years with acute or convalescent COVID-19. Sequencing was carried out using peripheral blood. V usage is TRBV5-5 and J usage is TRBJ2-5, with 7 positions matching TRBD1. The CDR3 coding sequence is TGTGCCAGCAGCTTGGGCGGGCCAGGGGGAGAGACCCAGTACTTC. This encodes CASSLGGPGGETQYF. The full variable domain, in which reference TRBV5-5 and TRBJ2-5 provide the parts outside the CDR3, is DAGVTQSPTHLIKTRGQQVTLRCSPISGHKSVSWYQQVLGQGPQFIFQYYEKEERGRGNFPDRFSARQFPNYSSELNVNALLLGDSALYLCASSLGGPGGETQYFGPGTRLLVL.